These T cell receptor beta chains were read from a single sample in a study of OX40 agonist ivuxolimab in advanced cancers. Sequenced by immunoSEQ multiplex PCR; TCRdb stores in-frame clones only, minus some. The data contain 100,000 to 120,000 clones, roughly 89% of them singletons. Material: CD4+ or CD8+ T cells sorted from blood, obtained in a trial of the OX40 agonist ivuxolimab. These receptors were obtained from an adult with an advanced solid tumor such as melanoma, head and neck, liver or kidney cancer. The CDR3 runs from the conserved cysteine through the conserved F or W. Fields, in order: CDR3 protein, CDR3 DNA, clone size, J gene, V gene, D gene. A D gene is named only where the DNA matches it firmly. Clone sizes are given selectively: once, few, many, or a class where the clone is expanded.

CDR3aa: CASSPSWTDNEQFF; CDR3nt: TGTGCCAGCAGTCCTAGCTGGACTGACAATGAGCAGTTCTTC; abundance: -; j_gene: TRBJ2-1; v_gene: TRBV27; d_gene: -
CDR3aa: CANSHASGKDTQYF; CDR3nt: TGTGCCAACAGCCACGCTAGCGGGAAAGATACGCAGTATTTT; abundance: -; j_gene: TRBJ2-3; v_gene: TRBV6-5; d_gene: TRBD2
CDR3aa: CASSRSAGTSASYEQYF; CDR3nt: TGTGCCAGCAGCCGCTCGGCAGGGACTAGCGCTTCCTACGAGCAGTACTTC; abundance: -; j_gene: TRBJ2-7; v_gene: TRBV4-2; d_gene: TRBD2
CDR3aa: CAISERQGPVGYTF; CDR3nt: TGTGCCATCAGTGAACGACAGGGTCCGGTTGGCTACACCTTC; abundance: -; j_gene: TRBJ1-2; v_gene: TRBV10-3; d_gene: TRBD1
CDR3aa: CASSWIKGVPNTEAFF; CDR3nt: TGTGCCAGCAGTTGGATAAAAGGGGTCCCGAACACTGAAGCTTTCTTT; abundance: -; j_gene: TRBJ1-1; v_gene: TRBV27; d_gene: -
CDR3aa: CASGSRRTSGDNEQFF; CDR3nt: TGTGCCAGCGGATCGCGGCGGACTAGCGGGGACAATGAGCAGTTCTTC; abundance: -; j_gene: TRBJ2-1; v_gene: TRBV28; d_gene: TRBD2
CDR3aa: CASSFSGGELFF; CDR3nt: TGTGCCAGCAGCTTTTCCGGCGGGGAGCTGTTTTTT; abundance: -; j_gene: TRBJ2-2; v_gene: TRBV7-9; d_gene: -
CDR3aa: CARQTGGSETQYF; CDR3nt: TGTGCCCGCCAGACAGGGGGCTCAGAGACCCAGTACTTC; abundance: -; j_gene: TRBJ2-5; v_gene: TRBV30; d_gene: TRBD1
CDR3aa: CASSVASGLTEAFF; CDR3nt: TGCGCCAGCAGCGTAGCGTCAGGGTTAACTGAAGCTTTCTTT; abundance: -; j_gene: TRBJ1-1; v_gene: TRBV4-3; d_gene: -
CDR3aa: CASRRTRNTEAFF; CDR3nt: TGTGCCAGCAGAAGGACAAGGAACACTGAAGCTTTCTTT; abundance: once; j_gene: TRBJ1-1; v_gene: TRBV2; d_gene: -
CDR3aa: CASSFLGETQYF; CDR3nt: TGTGCCAGCAGCTTTTTGGGAGAGACCCAGTACTTC; abundance: few; j_gene: TRBJ2-5; v_gene: TRBV7-2; d_gene: -
CDR3aa: CASSLVELIGGEQYF; CDR3nt: TGTGCCAGCAGCTTGGTAGAACTAATCGGCGGCGAGCAGTACTTC; abundance: -; j_gene: TRBJ2-7; v_gene: TRBV5-4; d_gene: -
CDR3aa: CASRRQGTNTIYF; CDR3nt: TGTGCCAGCAGAAGACAGGGGACAAACACCATATATTTT; abundance: -; j_gene: TRBJ1-3; v_gene: TRBV28; d_gene: TRBD1
CDR3aa: CAGSTRTGSGNTIYF; CDR3nt: TGTGCCGGTAGTACCCGGACAGGGTCTGGAAACACCATATATTTT; abundance: -; j_gene: TRBJ1-3; v_gene: TRBV19; d_gene: TRBD1
CDR3aa: CASSQGVGETQYF; CDR3nt: TGCGCCAGCAGCCAGGGCGTAGGAGAGACCCAGTACTTC; abundance: -; j_gene: TRBJ2-5; v_gene: TRBV5-1; d_gene: -
CDR3aa: CASGGVVYEQFF; CDR3nt: TGTGCCAGCGGGGGGGTAGTCTATGAGCAGTTCTTC; abundance: -; j_gene: TRBJ2-1; v_gene: TRBV6-5; d_gene: TRBD2
CDR3aa: CASSLEGLRDTQYF; CDR3nt: TGTGCCAGTAGTCTCGAGGGCCTTCGAGATACGCAGTATTTT; abundance: -; j_gene: TRBJ2-3; v_gene: TRBV19; d_gene: -
CDR3aa: CASSPGQREETQYF; CDR3nt: TGTGCCAGCAGCCCGGGACAGCGTGAAGAGACCCAGTACTTC; abundance: -; j_gene: TRBJ2-5; v_gene: TRBV7-8; d_gene: TRBD1
CDR3aa: CSVNTGGYGYTF; CDR3nt: TGCAGCGTTAACACAGGGGGCTATGGCTACACCTTC; abundance: once; j_gene: TRBJ1-2; v_gene: TRBV29-1; d_gene: TRBD1
CDR3aa: CASSLTENNSPLHF; CDR3nt: TGTGCCAGTAGTTTGACAGAAAATAATTCACCCCTCCACTTT; abundance: -; j_gene: TRBJ1-6; v_gene: TRBV19; d_gene: -
CDR3aa: CASSPSSGRAVVNEQFF; CDR3nt: TGTGCCAGCTCACCGTCTAGCGGGAGGGCCGTTGTGAATGAGCAGTTCTTC; abundance: -; j_gene: TRBJ2-1; v_gene: TRBV18; d_gene: TRBD2
CDR3aa: CASSPLEGKNIQYF; CDR3nt: TGTGCCAGCTCCCCTCTTGAGGGCAAAAACATTCAGTACTTC; abundance: -; j_gene: TRBJ2-4; v_gene: TRBV18; d_gene: -
CDR3aa: CASSLQGAGVQYF; CDR3nt: TGTGCCAGCAGCCTACAGGGGGCTGGGGTTCAGTACTTC; abundance: once; j_gene: TRBJ2-4; v_gene: TRBV28; d_gene: TRBD1
CDR3aa: CASSQDAGTEAFF; CDR3nt: TGCGCCAGCAGCCAAGATGCGGGAACTGAAGCTTTCTTT; abundance: -; j_gene: TRBJ1-1; v_gene: TRBV4-3; d_gene: -
CDR3aa: CASSYGGSGNTIYF; CDR3nt: TGTGCCAGCAGTTACGGAGGGAGCGGAAACACCATATATTTT; abundance: -; j_gene: TRBJ1-3; v_gene: TRBV6-6; d_gene: -
CDR3aa: CASTPLDGGYTF; CDR3nt: TGTGCCAGCACCCCTCTAGATGGGGGCTACACCTTC; abundance: -; j_gene: TRBJ1-2; v_gene: TRBV28; d_gene: -
CDR3aa: CASSVGGVNAGELFF; CDR3nt: TGTGCCAGCAGTGTAGGAGGCGTCAACGCCGGGGAGCTGTTTTTT; abundance: -; j_gene: TRBJ2-2; v_gene: TRBV27; d_gene: -
CDR3aa: CASSDRVGTGELFF; CDR3nt: TGTGCCAGCAGTGACAGGGTCGGCACCGGGGAGCTGTTTTTT; abundance: -; j_gene: TRBJ2-2; v_gene: TRBV6-4; d_gene: -
CDR3aa: CASNRLHYEQYF; CDR3nt: TGTGCCAGCAATAGACTCCACTACGAGCAGTACTTC; abundance: -; j_gene: TRBJ2-7; v_gene: TRBV2; d_gene: -
CDR3aa: CASSQGQPLGNSPLHF; CDR3nt: TGTGCCAGCAGCCAAGGTCAGCCCCTGGGTAATTCACCCCTCCACTTT; abundance: few; j_gene: TRBJ1-6; v_gene: TRBV9; d_gene: -
CDR3aa: CASSKGQGPSYEQYF; CDR3nt: TGTGCCAGTAGTAAGGGACAGGGGCCCTCCTACGAGCAGTACTTC; abundance: -; j_gene: TRBJ2-7; v_gene: TRBV19; d_gene: TRBD1
CDR3aa: CAWSQAIPISYEQYF; CDR3nt: TGTGCCTGGAGTCAGGCGATACCGATCTCCTACGAGCAGTACTTC; abundance: -; j_gene: TRBJ2-7; v_gene: TRBV30; d_gene: -
CDR3aa: CASSPGTRDTGELFF; CDR3nt: TGCGCCAGCAGCCCCGGGACTAGGGACACCGGGGAGCTGTTTTTT; abundance: -; j_gene: TRBJ2-2; v_gene: TRBV5-1; d_gene: TRBD2
CDR3aa: CASSLGHSGANVLTF; CDR3nt: TGTGCCAGCAGTTTAGGGCACTCTGGGGCCAACGTCCTGACTTTC; abundance: -; j_gene: TRBJ2-6; v_gene: TRBV27; d_gene: -
CDR3aa: CAISESKGGTAGELFF; CDR3nt: TGTGCCATCAGTGAGTCGAAAGGAGGCACTGCCGGGGAGCTGTTTTTT; abundance: -; j_gene: TRBJ2-2; v_gene: TRBV10-3; d_gene: -
CDR3aa: CASTSGGNEQFF; CDR3nt: TGTGCCAGCACTTCGGGAGGCAATGAGCAGTTCTTC; abundance: -; j_gene: TRBJ2-1; v_gene: TRBV28; d_gene: TRBD2
CDR3aa: CASSIAAPNTEAFF; CDR3nt: TGTGCCAGTAGTATAGCGGCCCCGAACACTGAAGCTTTCTTT; abundance: few; j_gene: TRBJ1-1; v_gene: TRBV19; d_gene: -
CDR3aa: CASSRGGVNYGYTF; CDR3nt: TGTGCCAGCAGTCGAGGGGGCGTGAACTATGGCTACACCTTC; abundance: -; j_gene: TRBJ1-2; v_gene: TRBV6-5; d_gene: TRBD1
CDR3aa: CASSLRPTSTGELFF; CDR3nt: TGTGCTAGCAGCTTACGTCCTACCAGCACCGGGGAGCTGTTTTTT; abundance: -; j_gene: TRBJ2-2; v_gene: TRBV7-7; d_gene: -
CDR3aa: CSVGRESNEQFF; CDR3nt: TGCAGCGTTGGGCGGGAGTCGAATGAGCAGTTCTTC; abundance: -; j_gene: TRBJ2-1; v_gene: TRBV29-1; d_gene: TRBD2
CDR3aa: CASSSRTSEQFF; CDR3nt: TGTGCCAGCAGCTCGAGGACCAGCGAGCAGTTCTTC; abundance: -; j_gene: TRBJ2-1; v_gene: TRBV5-4; d_gene: -
CDR3aa: CASSIMGLAGGETQYF; CDR3nt: TGTGCCAGTAGTATTATGGGACTAGCGGGAGGCGAGACCCAGTACTTC; abundance: -; j_gene: TRBJ2-5; v_gene: TRBV19; d_gene: TRBD2
CDR3aa: CASSQVGGRSHEQYF; CDR3nt: TGCGCCAGCAGCCAAGTTGGTGGCCGTTCCCACGAGCAGTACTTC; abundance: -; j_gene: TRBJ2-7; v_gene: TRBV4-3; d_gene: -
CDR3aa: CASSSSGRTDTQYF; CDR3nt: TGTGCCAGCTCCTCGAGCGGGAGGACAGATACGCAGTATTTT; abundance: -; j_gene: TRBJ2-3; v_gene: TRBV6-5; d_gene: TRBD2
CDR3aa: CASSSHRDYGYTF; CDR3nt: TGTGCCAGCAGTTCCCACAGAGACTATGGCTACACCTTC; abundance: -; j_gene: TRBJ1-2; v_gene: TRBV27; d_gene: -
CDR3aa: CASSLRAGGLYEQYF; CDR3nt: TGTGCCAGCAGTCTGAGAGCGGGAGGCTTGTACGAGCAGTACTTC; abundance: -; j_gene: TRBJ2-7; v_gene: TRBV7-2; d_gene: TRBD2
CDR3aa: CASSPLGTSGSVPGEQFF; CDR3nt: TGTGCCAGCTCACCACTCGGGACTAGCGGGAGCGTCCCTGGTGAGCAGTTCTTC; abundance: once; j_gene: TRBJ2-1; v_gene: TRBV18; d_gene: TRBD2
CDR3aa: CASSLARGTSGSINNEQFF; CDR3nt: TGTGCCAGCAGCTTAGCGCGCGGGACTAGCGGGAGTATTAACAATGAGCAGTTCTTC; abundance: -; j_gene: TRBJ2-1; v_gene: TRBV7-9; d_gene: TRBD2
CDR3aa: CASSEPTGVGGYTF; CDR3nt: TGTGCCAGCAGTGAACCAACCGGGGTGGGTGGCTACACCTTC; abundance: -; j_gene: TRBJ1-2; v_gene: TRBV25-1; d_gene: -
CDR3aa: CASSEGRAGELFF; CDR3nt: TGTGCCAGCAGTGAGGGAAGGGCCGGGGAGCTGTTTTTT; abundance: -; j_gene: TRBJ2-2; v_gene: TRBV6-4; d_gene: -
CDR3aa: CASSLAGNPGNIQYF; CDR3nt: TGTGCCAGCAGCCTGGCAGGCAACCCAGGAAACATTCAGTACTTC; abundance: -; j_gene: TRBJ2-4; v_gene: TRBV14; d_gene: -
CDR3aa: CASSTGTSGRGETQYF; CDR3nt: TGTGCCAGCAGCACCGGGACTAGCGGGAGAGGAGAGACCCAGTACTTC; abundance: -; j_gene: TRBJ2-5; v_gene: TRBV5-8; d_gene: TRBD2
CDR3aa: CASNLGQGNYGYTF; CDR3nt: TGTGCCAGCAACCTGGGACAGGGGAACTATGGCTACACCTTC; abundance: few; j_gene: TRBJ1-2; v_gene: TRBV7-9; d_gene: TRBD1